A single sample gave rise to the 32 T cell receptor beta chains below, sequenced in a study of shared clonotypes between healthy human individuals. Profiling relied on immunoSEQ multiplex PCR, and the TCRdb table lists in-frame clones only, not all of them. The sample lists roughly 330,000 clones; approximately 74% were seen once. Sequences were obtained from memory CD4+ T cells sorted from blood. Sample subset: CD45RA-negative fraction. The receptors come from a man aged 30-40 years in good health.

The table lists this clone with a few counts. The chain joins TRBV28 to TRBJ1-2; D is uncertain. This CDR3 is 11 amino acids long. The V gene lost 5 bases and the J gene lost 3 bases, with 4 bases spanning the gap. In germline, CDR1 is MDHEN, CDR2 SYDVKM. The CDR3 DNA reads TGTGCCAGCAGTCGAGACTATGGCTACACCTTC. Amino acids: CASSRDYGYTF.

In this sample, this clone turned up a few times. The V and J genes are TRBV5-1 and TRBJ2-1; TRBD2 might be the D (6 bases). Germline lookup yields CDR1 SGHRS and CDR2 YFSETQ. This CDR3 spans 14 amino acids. Trimming took 2 bases from V and 6 from J, leaving 12 bases between them. The DNA for the CDR3 is TGCGCCAGCAGCTTAGAACGGGACTCCAATGAGCAGTTCTTC. It yields the protein CASSLERDSNEQFF.

The chain links TRBV7-6 to TRBJ2-5; 8 bases map to TRBD1. V lost 4 bases and J lost 5; bases outside the gene matches: 6. The CDR3 is made up of 14 amino acids. Germline CDR1 is SGHVS and CDR2 is FNYEAQ. CDR3 residues: CASSSGQGVETQYF. Written as DNA, the CDR3 is TGTGCCAGCAGCTCTGGACAGGGAGTTGAGACCCAGTACTTC.

The V call is TRBV19, the J call TRBJ1-1; D remains unclear. V was trimmed by 6 bases and J by 3 bases, leaving 23 bases between them. Looked up from germline, CDR1 is LNHDA and CDR2 is SQIVND (reference sequence). The CDR3 is 17 amino acids. CDR3 DNA: TGTGCCAGTAGCCCCGATGGTATTTTTCTGAGGGACACTGAAGCTTTCTTT. As protein: CASSPDGIFLRDTEAFF.

Here the CDR3 reads CASRTGLAGYYEQYF. In DNA form, the CDR3 reads TGTGCCAGCAGGACGGGACTAGCGGGGTACTACGAGCAGTACTTC. This chain links TRBV6-5 with TRBJ2-7, with 13 bases matching TRBD2. V trimming: 6 bases; J trimming: 3 bases; junction bases outside the gene matches: 5. The CDR3 consists of 15 residues. Germline V gene sequence: CDR1 MNHEY, CDR2 SVGAGI.

In its sample, this clone was seen a few times. The V call is TRBV2, the J call TRBJ1-5; possible D gene TRBD1, 5 bases. Trimming cost V 4 bases and J 0 bases, with 13 bases left between them. The CDR3 has 16 amino acids. CDR1 is SNHLY and CDR2 is FYNNEI in the germline V gene. This chain's CDR3 is CASSGKRGYSNQPQHF. In DNA, the CDR3 is TGTGCCAGCAGTGGAAAGAGGGGATATAGCAATCAGCCCCAGCATTTT.

About this clone: A much larger clone sits a single nucleotide away, making a read error possible. The sample contains more than one DNA sequence encoding this CDR3. The chain couples TRBV5-4 to TRBJ2-6, with 9 nucleotides matching TRBD1. The junction had 10 bases not matched to a gene; V was cut back by 2 bases and J by 4 bases. There are 18 residues in the CDR3. Germline loops: CDR1 SGHNT, CDR2 YYREEE (reference sequence). The DNA for the CDR3 is TGTGCCAGCAGCTTAGCAGGGACAGGGTACTTCGGGGCCAACGTCCTGACTTTC. This sequence encodes CASSLAGTGYFGANVLTF. Supplemented by reference TRBV5-4 and TRBJ2-6, the full variable domain reads ETGVTQSPTHLIKTRGQQVTLRCSSQSGHNTVSWYQQALGQGPQFIFQYYREEENGRGNFPPRFSGLQFPNYSSELNVNALELDDSALYLCASSLAGTGYFGANVLTFGAGSRLTVL.

This chain connects TRBV6-1 to TRBJ2-7; TRBD2 might be the D (5 bases). V shed 3 bases and J shed 12 bases, with 21 bases lying between them. Germline-derived CDR1 and CDR2 are MNHNS and SASEGT. CDR3 length: 14 amino acids. The CDR3 region is CASSDPAETGGRYF. The DNA of the CDR3 is TGTGCCAGCAGTGATCCGGCGGAGACCGGAGGACGGTACTTC.

The rearrangement uses TRBV6-1 and TRBJ2-7; 8 bases line up with TRBD2. Germline V gene data show CDR1 as MNHNS and CDR2 as SASEGT. The CDR3 is 14 amino acids. With V trimmed by 4 bases and J by 8 bases, 10 bases remained unmatched. As DNA, the CDR3 is TGTGCCAGCAGTGGTAGGTCGGGAGGGAGGCAGCAGTACTTC. Protein: CASSGRSGGRQQYF.

About this clone itself: The junction departs from the called germline gene at one end, perhaps through a read error. The identical CDR3 is also encoded by other nucleotide sequences in the sample. The chain joins TRBV6-4 to TRBJ2-7; 9 positions agree with TRBD2. Germline CDR1 reads MRHNA; CDR2 reads SNTAGT. The CDR3 covers 14 residues. CDR3 sequence reads: CASSEAGGSYEQYF. CDR3 nucleotides: TGTGCCAGCAGTGAAGCGGGAGGCTCCTACGAGCAGTATTTC.

The gene calls are TRBV29-1 and TRBJ2-7, with 8 bases matching TRBD2. This CDR3 spans 14 amino acids. The junction had 6 bases not matched to a gene; V was cut back by 3 bases and J by 2 bases. Germline values: CDR1 SQVTM, CDR2 ANQGSEA. The DNA of the CDR3 is TGCAGCGTTGAGCTCACTAGCGGCCCCTACGAGCAGTACTTC. Protein product: CSVELTSGPYEQYF.

The J gene is TRBJ2-3, the V gene TRBV9, with D tentatively TRBD2 (5 bases). The CDR3 has 14 amino acids. The V and J ends lost 2 bases and 6 bases respectively, with 13 bases between them. The germline gives CDR1 SGDLS, CDR2 YYNGEE. The CDR3 DNA follows: TGTGCCAGCAGCGTGGGGAGATCCTCGGATACGCAGTATTTT. This sequence encodes CASSVGRSSDTQYF.

In its sample, this clone was seen a few times. This chain joins TRBV28 and TRBJ1-2, with 7 bases aligning to TRBD1. CDR3 length: 14 amino acids. Trimming cost V 6 bases and J 0 bases; bases outside gene matches: 4. The germline gives CDR1 MDHEN, CDR2 SYDVKM. CDR3 DNA: TGTGCCAGCAGAAAAGGACAGGCTAACTATGGCTACACCTTC. The encoded protein is CASRKGQANYGYTF.

The chain links TRBV7-2 to TRBJ1-2, with D unresolved. The V end lost 7 bases, the J end lost 2 bases, and 14 bases lay between the germline ends. The CDR3 is 14 residues long. In germline, CDR1 is SGHTA, CDR2 FQGNSA. The CDR3 nucleotides read TGTGCCAGCACGATGGTGACCGAAAACTATGGCTACACCTTC. Protein: CASTMVTENYGYTF.

This clone was found many times. The rearrangement uses TRBV28 and TRBJ1-5; D unresolved. The V end was cut by 7 bases, the J end by 0 bases, with 19 bases between. Looked up from germline, CDR1 is MDHEN and CDR2 is SYDVKM. The CDR3 loop spans 17 amino acids. This CDR3 reads CASNTNGERFSNQPQHF. The CDR3 DNA follows: TGTGCCAGCAATACAAACGGGGAGAGGTTTAGCAATCAGCCCCAGCATTTT.

V is TRBV6-1 and J is TRBJ2-3, with a weak D call TRBD2 (5 bases). Germline V CDR1 and CDR2: MNHNS, SASEGT. The CDR3 extends over 15 amino acids. The ends were cut back, 7 bases at V and 0 bases at J, with 14 bases in the middle. CDR3 in amino acids: CASTGKRTSTDTQYF. In DNA, the CDR3 is TGTGCCAGCACGGGAAAGAGGACTAGCACAGATACGCAGTATTTT.

The V gene is TRBV12-5, the J gene TRBJ2-1; D is perhaps TRBD1 (5 bases). This CDR3 has 15 residues. Trimming took 2 bases from V and 3 from J, leaving 11 bases between them. Germline CDR1 LGHNT, CDR2 FRNRAP. The CDR3 coding sequence is TGTGCTAGTGGTTTGCAGGGTCCCCTCTACAATGAGCAGTTCTTC. Residues: CASGLQGPLYNEQFF.

The chain uses TRBV19 and TRBJ2-7; 8 nucleotides match TRBD2. V shed 6 bases and J 4 bases; nucleotides not matched to a gene: 8. CDR1 and CDR2 (germline): LNHDA, SQIVND (reference sequence). The CDR3 has 14 residues. The CDR3: CASRRAGAEYEQYF. The CDR3 nucleotides read TGTGCCAGTAGAAGAGCGGGAGCTGAGTACGAGCAGTACTTC.

The sample holds a few counts of this clone. This chain joins TRBV15 and TRBJ2-5; tentatively, D is TRBD2 (12 bases). V dropped 5 bases and J dropped 4 bases, with 26 bases sitting between them. The germline CDR1 and CDR2 sequences are LNHNV and YYDKDF (reference sequence). The CDR3 loop spans 18 amino acids. CDR3 protein: CATSSDRGRLAGVETQYF. In nucleotides, the CDR3 is TGTGCCACCAGCTCGGACAGGGGGCGACTAGCGGGAGTAGAGACCCAGTACTTC.

The V call is TRBV4-2, the J call TRBJ2-7, with a weak D call TRBD1 (6 bases). CDR1 is LGHNA and CDR2 is YNFKEQ in the germline V gene. This CDR3 spans 14 amino acids. V was trimmed by 1 base and J by 6 bases, leaving 13 bases between them. In nucleotides, the CDR3 is TGTGCCAGCAGCCAAGTTGTGGACAGCCCCGAGCAGTACTTC. Translation: CASSQVVDSPEQYF.

The CDR3 protein is CASRRDRALVSYEQYF. The CDR3 coding sequence is TGCGCCAGCAGAAGAGACAGGGCGCTTGTATCCTACGAGCAGTACTTC. The genes are TRBV5-1 and TRBJ2-7; 7 bases map to TRBD1. The CDR3 length is 16 residues. Trimming at V came to 5 bases and at J to 1 base, leaving 12 bases not matched to a gene. Germline loops: CDR1 SGHRS, CDR2 YFSETQ.

In its sample, this clone was seen a few times. This chain connects TRBV28 to TRBJ2-7; D uncertain. CDR1 and CDR2 (germline): MDHEN, SYDVKM. Deletions cut 3 bases from V and 3 bases from J, with 15 bases between. The CDR3 extends over 15 amino acids. The CDR3 reads CASSFEAGRRYEQYF. The CDR3 nucleotides read TGTGCCAGCAGTTTTGAGGCCGGACGGCGCTACGAGCAGTACTTC.

The chain links TRBV27 to TRBJ2-3, with D perhaps TRBD1 (6 bases). Germline-derived CDR1 and CDR2 are MNHEY and SMNVEV (reference sequence). The V end lost 7 bases, the J end lost 2 bases, and 13 bases lay between the germline ends. The CDR3 is 14 residues long. CDR3 residues: CASKRTAFTDTQYF. The CDR3 DNA reads TGTGCCAGCAAACGGACAGCCTTCACAGATACGCAGTATTTT.

This clone was counted many times. This chain uses TRBV28 with TRBJ1-1; D is undetermined. V was clipped by 5 bases and J by 1 base, with 8 bases between them. This CDR3 comprises 13 residues. Germline V gene data show CDR1 as MDHEN and CDR2 as SYDVKM. The CDR3 is CASSRYKNTEAFF. CDR3 nucleotide sequence: TGTGCCAGCAGTCGATACAAGAACACTGAAGCTTTCTTT.

V usage is TRBV9 and J usage is TRBJ2-1; D possibly corresponds to TRBD2 (5 bases). Per the germline V gene, CDR1 is SGDLS and CDR2 is YYNGEE. The V end lost 0 bases, the J end lost 4 bases, and 14 bases lay between the germline ends. This CDR3 has 16 residues. The CDR3 nucleotides read TGTGCCAGCAGCGTAGAGTGGGAGAAGGTTTACAATGAGCAGTTCTTC. It codes for CASSVEWEKVYNEQFF.

The gene calls are TRBV5-5 and TRBJ2-1; 11 nucleotides line up with TRBD2. The CDR3 contains 18 residues. The trim removed 1 base at V and 6 bases at J, leaving 12 bases unmatched. Germline V lookup: CDR1 SGHKS, CDR2 YYEKEE (reference sequence). The CDR3 DNA reads TGTGCCAGCAGCTTGTTCTCCAGACTAGCGGGAAGTTTCAATGAGCAGTTCTTC. This codes for CASSLFSRLAGSFNEQFF.

This chain connects TRBV6-6 to TRBJ1-5; D unclear. Between the trimmed V and J ends, which lost 4 bases and 3 bases, there was a span of 16 bases. CDR3 size: 16 residues. Germline lookup yields CDR1 MNHNY and CDR2 SVGAGI (reference sequence). This CDR3 reads CASSSHPISYNQPQHF. The CDR3 region has the DNA TGTGCCAGCAGTTCTCACCCGATCAGCTACAATCAGCCCCAGCATTTT.

This CDR3 is CSGQGAYEQYF. The CDR3 bases are TGCTCGGGACAGGGGGCTTACGAGCAGTACTTC. This rearrangement joins TRBV20-1 to TRBJ2-7, with 12 bases identical to TRBD1. Looked up from germline, CDR1 is DFQATT and CDR2 is SNEGSKA (reference sequence). The length of the CDR3 is 11 residues.

CDR3: CASSPSGRAREQFF. The CDR3 DNA sequence: TGTGCCAGCAGCCCTAGCGGGAGGGCCCGAGAGCAGTTCTTC. The V call is TRBV14, the J call TRBJ2-1; TRBD2 matches 12 bases. The CDR3 has 14 amino acids. V lost 4 bases to trimming and J lost 10 bases; unmatched junction nucleotides: 5. Germline V gene lookup returns CDR1 SGHDN and CDR2 FVKESK.

The chain links TRBV18 to TRBJ2-1, with D uncertain. The CDR3 has 17 amino acids. The germline CDR1 and CDR2 sequences are KGHSH and LQKENI. V lost 2 bases and J 8 bases, leaving 22 bases between the germline ends. CDR3 coding DNA: TGTGCCAGCTCACCAAAATCTGGCAGCCTTGGGTCGGATGAGCAGTTCTTC. Translated, it gives CASSPKSGSLGSDEQFF.

The chain has TRBV10-2 and TRBJ2-7, with TRBD2 matching over 11 bases. The CDR3 length is 13 residues. The J segment lost 8 bases and the V segment lost 7 bases, leaving 7 bases of the junction unmatched. Germline CDR1 and CDR2: WSHSY and SAAADI. The CDR3 here is CASMVAGGPKQYF. The CDR3 bases are TGCGCCAGCATGGTAGCGGGAGGGCCCAAGCAGTACTTC.

DNA of the CDR3: TGTGCCAGCATCTCTAGCGGGAGTGGGTCCTACAATGAGCAGTTCTTC. This translates into CASISSGSGSYNEQFF. The chain uses TRBV11-2 and TRBJ2-1, with 10 bases fitting TRBD2. The CDR3 covers 16 residues. V trimming: 7 bases; J trimming: 1 base; junction bases outside the gene matches: 7. Germline CDR1 reads SGHAT; CDR2 reads FQNNGV.